This entry is about one T cell receptor (beta chain). The data are from a study of sequential checkpoint blockade in melanoma. Between the trimmed V and J ends, which lost 4 bases and 5 bases, there was a span of 8 bases. Germline assignment: CDR1 MGHRA and CDR2 YSYEKL. CDR3 length equals 13 residues. Produced via immunoSEQ multiplex PCR; TCRdb's table is partial and in-frame only. The profile shows approximately 21,000 clones, around 80% of them singletons. Treatment: randomized to nivolumab then ipilimumab (arm A) or the reverse (arm B). None of the patients previously received DNA-damaging chemotherapy. Live CD3+CD8+ CD19− CD56− cells were sorted from PBMCs.

The sample in question was CD8+ T cells sorted from blood (inferred from file names), obtained from a patient given nivolumab and ipilimumab in sequence. V gene TRBV4-1 combines with J gene TRBJ2-2, with unresolved D. This sequence originates from a human donor with melanoma. This chain's CDR3 is CASSPLNTGELFF. The DNA of the CDR3 is TGCGCCAGCAGCCCACTAAATACCGGGGAGCTGTTTTTT.